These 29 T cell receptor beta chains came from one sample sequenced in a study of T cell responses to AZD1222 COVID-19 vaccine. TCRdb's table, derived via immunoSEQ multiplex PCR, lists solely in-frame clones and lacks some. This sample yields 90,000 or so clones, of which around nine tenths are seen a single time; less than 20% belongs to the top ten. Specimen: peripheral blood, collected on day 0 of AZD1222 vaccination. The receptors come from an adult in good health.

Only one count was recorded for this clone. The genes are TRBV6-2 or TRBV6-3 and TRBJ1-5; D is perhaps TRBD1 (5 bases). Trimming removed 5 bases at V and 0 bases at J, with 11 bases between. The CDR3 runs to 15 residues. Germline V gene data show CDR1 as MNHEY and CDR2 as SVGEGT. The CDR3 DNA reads TGTGCCAGCAGTCCCTGGGACGTTAGCAATCAGCCCCAGCATTTT. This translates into CASSPWDVSNQPQHF.

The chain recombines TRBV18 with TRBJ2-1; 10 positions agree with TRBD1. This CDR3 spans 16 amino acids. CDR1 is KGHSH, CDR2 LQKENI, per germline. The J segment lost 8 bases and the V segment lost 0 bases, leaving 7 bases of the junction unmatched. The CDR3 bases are TGTGCCAGCTCACCACCTCGGGACAGGGGACGGGATGAGCAGTTCTTC. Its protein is CASSPPRDRGRDEQFF.

The CDR3 region is CASSLLEGGVKETQYF. CDR3 bases: TGTGCCAGCAGTCTGTTGGAGGGCGGCGTTAAGGAGACCCAGTACTTC. The V gene is TRBV27, the J gene TRBJ2-5; possibly TRBD2 for D (6 bases). The germline V and J ends were trimmed by 5 bases and 5 bases, with 21 bases remaining between them. The CDR3 runs to 16 residues. Per the germline V gene, CDR1 is MNHEY and CDR2 is SMNVEV (reference sequence).

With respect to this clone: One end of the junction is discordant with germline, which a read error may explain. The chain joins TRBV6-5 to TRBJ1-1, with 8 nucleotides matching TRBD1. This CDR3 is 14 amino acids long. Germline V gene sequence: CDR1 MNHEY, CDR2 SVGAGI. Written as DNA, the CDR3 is TGTGCCAGCAGAAAGACAGGGGAGAACGCTGAAGCTTTCTTT. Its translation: CASRKTGENAEAFF.

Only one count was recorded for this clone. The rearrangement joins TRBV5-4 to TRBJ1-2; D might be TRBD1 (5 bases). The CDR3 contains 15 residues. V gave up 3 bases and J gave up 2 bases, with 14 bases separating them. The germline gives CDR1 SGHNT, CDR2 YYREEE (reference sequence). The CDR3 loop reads CASSSRGDPNYGYTF. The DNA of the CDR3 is TGTGCCAGCAGCTCTAGGGGAGATCCGAACTATGGCTACACCTTC.

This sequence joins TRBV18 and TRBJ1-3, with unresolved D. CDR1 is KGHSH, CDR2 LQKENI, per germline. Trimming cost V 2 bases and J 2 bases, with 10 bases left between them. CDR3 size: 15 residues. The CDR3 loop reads CASSPWQRAGNTIYF. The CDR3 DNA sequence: TGTGCCAGCTCACCATGGCAACGCGCTGGAAACACCATATATTTT.

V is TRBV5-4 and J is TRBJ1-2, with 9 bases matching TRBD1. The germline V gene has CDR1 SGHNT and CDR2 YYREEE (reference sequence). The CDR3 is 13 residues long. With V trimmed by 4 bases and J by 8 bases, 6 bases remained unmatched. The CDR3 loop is CASSPTGGRGYTF. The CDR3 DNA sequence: TGTGCCAGCAGCCCGACAGGGGGAAGAGGCTACACCTTC.

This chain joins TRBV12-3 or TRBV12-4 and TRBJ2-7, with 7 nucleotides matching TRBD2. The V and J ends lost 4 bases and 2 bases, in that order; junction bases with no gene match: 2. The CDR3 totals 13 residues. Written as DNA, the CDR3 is TGTGCCAGCAGTTCTAGCGGCGCCTACGAGCAGTACTTC. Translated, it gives CASSSSGAYEQYF.

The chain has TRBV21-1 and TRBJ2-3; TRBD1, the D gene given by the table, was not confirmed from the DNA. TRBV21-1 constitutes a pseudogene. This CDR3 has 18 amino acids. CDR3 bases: TGTGCCAGCAGTCATTCCGGGACACTCGCCCGTGACACAGATACGCAGTATTTT. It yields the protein CASSHSGTLARDTDTQYF.

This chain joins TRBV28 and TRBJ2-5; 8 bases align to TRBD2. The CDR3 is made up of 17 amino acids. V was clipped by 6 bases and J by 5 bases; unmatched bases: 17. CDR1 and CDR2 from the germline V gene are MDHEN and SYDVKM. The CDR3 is CASSSSGSGRIGETQYF. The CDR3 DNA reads TGTGCCAGCAGCTCCAGCGGGAGCGGTCGGATCGGGGAGACCCAGTACTTC.

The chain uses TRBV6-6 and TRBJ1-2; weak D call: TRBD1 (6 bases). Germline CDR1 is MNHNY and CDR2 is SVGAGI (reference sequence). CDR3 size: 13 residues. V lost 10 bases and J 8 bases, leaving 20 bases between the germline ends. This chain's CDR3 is CATLTGPRGGYTF. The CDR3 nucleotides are TGTGCCACCCTAACAGGGCCGAGAGGCGGCTACACCTTC.

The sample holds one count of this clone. In nucleotides, the CDR3 is TGTGCCAGCAGTTACGAACAGGGCAGTCAGACCCAGTACTTC. Amino acid sequence: CASSYEQGSQTQYF. V usage is TRBV6-6 and J usage is TRBJ2-5; perhaps TRBD1 as D (6 bases). CDR3 length: 14 amino acids. V lost 2 bases to trimming and J lost 6 bases, with 13 bases between them. CDR1 and CDR2 from the germline V gene are MNHNY and SVGAGI (reference sequence).

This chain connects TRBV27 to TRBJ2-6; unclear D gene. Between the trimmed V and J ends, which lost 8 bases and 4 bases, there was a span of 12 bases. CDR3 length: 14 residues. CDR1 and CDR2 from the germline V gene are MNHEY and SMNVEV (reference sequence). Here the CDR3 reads CASLAFAGANVLTF. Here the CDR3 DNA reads TGTGCCAGCCTCGCGTTTGCCGGGGCCAACGTCCTGACTTTC. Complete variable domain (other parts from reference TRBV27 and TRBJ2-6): EAQVTQNPRYLITVTGKKLTVTCSQNMNHEYMSWYRQDPGLGLRQIYYSMNVEVTDKGDVPEGYKVSRKEKRNFPLILESPSPNQTSLYFCASLAFAGANVLTFGAGSRLTVL.

The CDR3 DNA sequence: TGTGCCAGCAGCTTATCTCCAGGACAGGGGGCTGGATATGGCTACACCTTC. Its translation is CASSLSPGQGAGYGYTF. The chain carries TRBV7-9 and TRBJ1-2, with 11 nucleotides matching TRBD1. This CDR3 is built from 17 residues. The V and J ends lost 2 bases and 5 bases, in that order; junction bases with no gene match: 10. Germline CDR1 and CDR2: SEHNR and FQNEAQ (reference sequence).

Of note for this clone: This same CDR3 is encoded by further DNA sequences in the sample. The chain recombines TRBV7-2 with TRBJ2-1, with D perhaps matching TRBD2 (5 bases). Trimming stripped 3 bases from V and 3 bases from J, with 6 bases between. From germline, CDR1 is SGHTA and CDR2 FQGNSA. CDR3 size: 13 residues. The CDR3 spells CASSLGSYNEQFF. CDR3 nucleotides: TGTGCCAGCAGCTTGGGGAGCTACAATGAGCAGTTCTTC. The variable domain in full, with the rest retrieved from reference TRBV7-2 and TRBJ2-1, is GAGVSQSPSNKVTEKGKDVELRCDPISGHTALYWYRQSLGQGLEFLIYFQGNSAPDKSGLPSDRFSAERTGGSVSTLTIQRTQQEDSAVYLCASSLGSYNEQFFGPGTRLTVL.

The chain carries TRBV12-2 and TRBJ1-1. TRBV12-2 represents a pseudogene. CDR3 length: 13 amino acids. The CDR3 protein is CASRLRSYTEAFF. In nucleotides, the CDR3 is TGTGCAAGTCGCCTCAGGAGTTACACTGAAGCTTTCTTT.

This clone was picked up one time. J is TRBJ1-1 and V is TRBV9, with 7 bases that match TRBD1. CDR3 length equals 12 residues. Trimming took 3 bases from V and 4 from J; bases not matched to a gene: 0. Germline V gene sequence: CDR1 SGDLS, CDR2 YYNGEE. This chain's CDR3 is CASSGDSTEAFF. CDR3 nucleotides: TGTGCCAGCAGCGGGGACAGCACTGAAGCTTTCTTT.

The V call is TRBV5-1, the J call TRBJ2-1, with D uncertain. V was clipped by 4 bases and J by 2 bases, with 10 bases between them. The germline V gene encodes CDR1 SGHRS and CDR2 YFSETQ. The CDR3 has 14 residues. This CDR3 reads CASSPPSAYNEQFF. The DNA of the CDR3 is TGCGCCAGCAGCCCCCCGAGCGCCTACAATGAGCAGTTCTTC.

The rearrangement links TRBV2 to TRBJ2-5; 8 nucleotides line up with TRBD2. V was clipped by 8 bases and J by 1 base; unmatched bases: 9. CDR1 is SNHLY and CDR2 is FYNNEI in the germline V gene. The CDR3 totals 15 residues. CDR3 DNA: TGTGCCAGCGAGAAGGAGCGGGGGATCCAAGAGACCCAGTACTTC. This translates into CASEKERGIQETQYF. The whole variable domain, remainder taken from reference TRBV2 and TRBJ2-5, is EPEVTQTPSHQVTQMGQEVILRCVPISNHLYFYWYRQILGQKVEFLVSFYNNEISEKSEIFDDQFSVERPDGSNFTLKIRSTKLEDSAMYFCASEKERGIQETQYFGPGTRLLVL.

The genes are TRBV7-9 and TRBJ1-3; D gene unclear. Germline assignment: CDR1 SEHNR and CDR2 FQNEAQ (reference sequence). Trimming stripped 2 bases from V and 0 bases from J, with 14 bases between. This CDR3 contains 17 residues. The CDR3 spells CASSLPPGGLSGNTIYF. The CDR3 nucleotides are TGTGCCAGCAGCTTACCCCCGGGAGGGCTCTCTGGAAACACCATATATTTT. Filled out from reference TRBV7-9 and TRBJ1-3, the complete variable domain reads DTGVSQNPRHKITKRGQNVTFRCDPISEHNRLYWYRQTLGQGPEFLTYFQNEAQLEKSRLLSDRFSAERPKGSFSTLEIQRTEQGDSAMYLCASSLPPGGLSGNTIYFGEGSWLTVV.

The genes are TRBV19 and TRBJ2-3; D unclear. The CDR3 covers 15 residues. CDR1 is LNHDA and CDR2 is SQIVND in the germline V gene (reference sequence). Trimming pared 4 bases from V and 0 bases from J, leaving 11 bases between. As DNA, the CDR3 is TGTGCCAGTAGTAATCGACACCTTAGCACAGATACGCAGTATTTT. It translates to CASSNRHLSTDTQYF.

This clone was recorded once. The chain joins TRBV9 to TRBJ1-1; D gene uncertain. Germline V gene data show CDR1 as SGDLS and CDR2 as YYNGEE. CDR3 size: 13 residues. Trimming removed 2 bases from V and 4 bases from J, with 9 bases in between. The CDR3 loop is CASSVETATEAFF. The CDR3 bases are TGTGCCAGCAGCGTTGAAACGGCCACTGAAGCTTTCTTT.

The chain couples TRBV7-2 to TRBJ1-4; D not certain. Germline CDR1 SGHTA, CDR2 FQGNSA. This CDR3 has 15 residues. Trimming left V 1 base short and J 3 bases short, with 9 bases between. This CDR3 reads CASSLVAGSNEKLFF. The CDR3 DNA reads TGTGCCAGCAGCTTAGTCGCAGGATCTAATGAAAAACTGTTTTTT.

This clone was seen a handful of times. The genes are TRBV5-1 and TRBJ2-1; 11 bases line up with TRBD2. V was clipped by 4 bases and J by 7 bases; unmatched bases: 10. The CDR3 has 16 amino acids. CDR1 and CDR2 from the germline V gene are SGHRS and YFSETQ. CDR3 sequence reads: CASSPTFLAGGNEQFF. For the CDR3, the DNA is TGCGCCAGCAGCCCCACGTTTCTAGCGGGAGGAAATGAGCAGTTCTTC.

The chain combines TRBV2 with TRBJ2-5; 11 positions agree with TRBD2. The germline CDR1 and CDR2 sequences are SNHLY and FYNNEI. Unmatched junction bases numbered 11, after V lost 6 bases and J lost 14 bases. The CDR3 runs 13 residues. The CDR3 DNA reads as TGTGCCAGCAGCCCCGGACTAGCGGGCCGGGTCTACTTC. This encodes CASSPGLAGRVYF.

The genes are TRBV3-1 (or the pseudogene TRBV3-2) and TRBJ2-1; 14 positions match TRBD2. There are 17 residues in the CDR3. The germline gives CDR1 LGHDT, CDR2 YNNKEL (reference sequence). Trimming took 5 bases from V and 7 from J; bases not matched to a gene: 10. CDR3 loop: CASSFGLAGGKRNEQFF. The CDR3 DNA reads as TGTGCCAGCAGCTTTGGACTAGCGGGAGGAAAGAGAAATGAGCAGTTCTTC.

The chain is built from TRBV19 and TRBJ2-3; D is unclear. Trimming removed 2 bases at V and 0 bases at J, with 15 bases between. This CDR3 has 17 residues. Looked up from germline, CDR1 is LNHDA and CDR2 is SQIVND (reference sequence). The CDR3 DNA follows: TGTGCCAGTAGTATATTAGCCGACCTCTCCAGCACAGATACGCAGTATTTT. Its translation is CASSILADLSSTDTQYF.

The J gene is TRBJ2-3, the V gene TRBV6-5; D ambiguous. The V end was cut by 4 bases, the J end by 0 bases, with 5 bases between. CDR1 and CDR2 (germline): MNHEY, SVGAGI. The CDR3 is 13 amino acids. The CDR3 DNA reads TGTGCCAGCAGTTCTAAAAGCACAGATACGCAGTATTTT. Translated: CASSSKSTDTQYF.

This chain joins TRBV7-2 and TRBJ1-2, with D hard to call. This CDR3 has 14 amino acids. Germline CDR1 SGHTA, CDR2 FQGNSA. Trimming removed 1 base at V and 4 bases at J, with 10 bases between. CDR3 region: CASSLGLEGYGYTF. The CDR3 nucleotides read TGTGCCAGCAGCTTAGGCCTCGAGGGCTATGGCTACACCTTC.